This entry describes one T cell receptor beta chain. Its target antigen remains unknown. No base quality values were provided; no much bigger clone lies one nucleotide off. The CDR3 goes from the cysteine to the phenylalanine over 13 residues. CDR3 DNA is the only sequence kept; it has 39 bases, read in frame from the first base. Trimming leaves V shorter by 7 bases and J shorter by 5 bases, with the junction holding 5 bases beyond the gene matches. The germline V gene encodes CDR1 MDHEN and CDR2 SYDVKM. This specimen comes from a study of T cell responses to AZD1222 COVID-19 vaccine listed by TCRdb under 2021. With regard to the full study: A total of about 230 trial participants underwent TCR sequencing, of whom 200 to 220 received two doses of AZD1222 and approximately 25 received two doses of the MenACWY control vaccine. Enrollment into the trials was organized by age into subgroups of 18-55, 56-69 and 70-plus years, and those subgroups contained roughly 150, 30 and 60 TCR-sequenced participants, respectively.

The paper as a whole reports these results and caveats: Epitopes outside the regions mutated in the B.1.351 and B.1.1.7 variants were reportedly recognized by nearly half of the unique spike-specific TCRs. No day 14 peak-response samples were available, so repertoires were characterized only after the peak T cell response. The whole spike protein was spanned by vaccine-associated CD4 TCRs, and dominant responses were seen in regions 160-218 and 743-854. The 56-69-year group was small, and its depth increase did not reach significance, likely because of low power. Participants were mostly white British, with more females than males. The authors suggested clonal diversity may have been underestimated. After two AZD1222 doses, spike-specific TCR breadth and depth were significantly higher than at day 0 and than in MenACWY recipients. Conclusions about previously exposed vaccinees are limited because only six or seven AZD1222 recipients were SARS-CoV-2 seropositive at baseline.

What the time point label conveys for this sample: about 28 days (+/-7) after the second vaccine dose. AZD1222 recipients whose second dose came at about 4 weeks and those whose second dose came at about 12 weeks were combined into one group, since spike-specific TCR depth and breadth did not differ between the two schedules. The vaccinee samples were drawn from two UK trials, COV001 and COV002, one of which was a single-blind randomized controlled phase 2/3 trial testing AZD1222 (ChAdOx1 nCoV-19) in healthy adults. For TCRbeta chain sequencing, PBMC samples were collected from trial participants at day 0 and at day 28 after the second dose. The CDR3 regions of human TCRbeta chains were analyzed by immunosequencing. In the authors' own workflow: Repertoire TCRs were checked for matches against a reference library of SARS-CoV-2-specific TCRs that had been generated using the MIRA antigen-specificity platform. Breadth was defined as the fraction of unique TCRs that were SARS-CoV-2-associated. Depth was defined as the fraction of total T cells that were SARS-CoV-2-associated. Each spike-specific TCR was assigned to its reactive spike region and to a CD4 or CD8 class using the MIRA data. Log10-transformed breadth and depth values were compared by one-way ANOVA with Sidak's multiple comparisons tests. As stored in TCRdb, this immuneACCESS dataset retains in-frame rearrangements with V and J assigned. A fraction of the clones does not appear; measured against another copy, unresolved V genes explain less than half of the discrepancy, and the remainder lacks a known reason. D and trimming were read from the DNA, whereas the V and J calls and clone size are those reported in that table. This sample comprises approximately 180,000 clones, around nine tenths of them detected only once. The ten largest clones add up to roughly a quarter of the sample.

The receptor's source is an adult who received the AZD1222 COVID-19 vaccine. This chain joins TRBV28 to TRBJ2-5; TRBD1 fits 9 bases in the junction. The sample here was peripheral blood, taken 28 days after the second AZD1222 dose. This receptor has the CDR3 CASNTGGRETQYF. The nucleotide sequence is TGTGCCAGCAATACAGGGGGCCGGGAGACCCAGTACTTC.